The sequence of this T cell receptor beta chain was determined in a study of blood T cell repertoires in COVID-19. Across the study: T cells, B-cell-depleted T cells, or PBMCs supplied cDNA or gDNA.

How the authors handled the data: Reference gene primer amplification gave estimated nucleated cell counts. Clones were read by immunoSEQ multiplex PCR, and TCRdb kept only the in-frame ones, dropping some. V and J calls and clone size are those listed in that table; D and trimming were worked out from the DNA. The sample holds some 21,000 clones; roughly 89% are singletons and the top ten take approximately 17%. V was clipped by 4 bases and J by 6 bases, with 10 bases between them. Germline V lookup: CDR1 MRHNA, CDR2 SNTAGT. CDR3 length: 13 residues. The sequenced material came from peripheral blood. The origin of this receptor is a man aged 70 or older with active COVID-19. The V call is TRBV6-4, the J call TRBJ2-1; TRBD1 might be the D (6 bases). CDR3 sequence reads: CASSALDSNEQFF. Here the CDR3 DNA reads TGTGCCAGCAGTGCCCTGGACAGCAATGAGCAGTTCTTC.